The T cell receptor (beta chain) described here comes from a study of CXCR3-negative and CXCR3-positive naive CD8 T cells. Study findings and constraints: TRBV-TRBJ usage was alike in naive CXCR3-negative and CXCR3-positive cells but differed in memory cells. For CXCR3-positive naive cells, TRB CDR3s were more hydrophobic than those of CXCR3-negative naive cells. Partial loss of CXCR3 expression followed cryopreservation; most assays used fresh PBMCs.

This clonotype is labeled medium-sized based on frequency. The antigen is not known. CDR3 length equals 15 residues. Germline CDR1 and CDR2: SGHTA and FQGNSA. Identification of naive CD8+ T cells rested on CD45RO-CCR7+CD27+CD95- status. UMI-tagged TRB cDNA libraries were built via 5' RACE. From the 5' RACE reads, TCRdb lists one entry per CDR3 protein and no DNA. Its listing shows around 5,000 distinct CDR3 sequences. The source is a human donor in good health. Some clones in this sample may be carry-over from other donors' samples. The chain is built from TRBV7-2 and TRBJ2-1. Material: naive CXCR3+ CD8+ T cells from blood. As for subset: CD45RO-CCR7+CD27+CD95- naive CD8+ T cells expressing CXCR3 (TNR3+). The CDR3 protein is CASSSSGGSYNEQFF.